One TCR beta chain is described in this entry. What it recognizes is unknown. The germline V gene encodes CDR1 MNHGY and CDR2 SVAAGI. V was shortened by 8 bases and J by 0 bases, with 13 bases between the two germline ends. The CDR3 has 14 residues. Collection of lesional scalp punch biopsies and peripheral blood was performed in alopecia areata patients. cDNA reverse transcribed from extracted RNA served as the sequencing template. Assay used: immunoSEQ multiplex PCR; TCRdb lists only in-frame clones, some missing. The table lists some 10,000 clones, around 59% of them singletons. The data were obtained in a study of CD8+ T cells in alopecia areata. On the study more broadly: Twice daily, treated patients received 5 to 10 mg of oral tofacitinib. Study outcomes and limitations: Unlike in mice, where it was clearer, TCR sharing across patients was less clear, possibly HLA-related. Sequencing of scalp tissue also captures the resident alphabeta T cells of normal skin. Clonality in lesional scalp, especially alopecia totalis/universalis, exceeded that of normal scalp.

The sample was skin, taken at week 0. This chain uses TRBV6-9 with TRBJ1-1; the D is unclear. This clonotype originated in a human donor with alopecia areata. CDR3 sequence: CASRPTTLNTEAFF. Here the CDR3 DNA reads TGTGCCAGCCGTCCGACCACTTTGAACACTGAAGCTTTCTTT.